Listed below are T cell receptor beta chains from one sample, sequenced in a study of blood T cell repertoires in COVID-19. Clones were read by immunoSEQ multiplex PCR, and TCRdb kept only the in-frame ones, dropping some. The table includes some 260,000 clones, about 88% detected once. The sequenced material came from PBMCs or T cells enriched from blood (not recorded which). All receptors come from a man aged 30-40 years with acute COVID-19. CDR3s include the opening cysteine and the closing phenylalanine or tryptophan.

J,V,CDR3
TRBJ1-6,TRBV18,CASSPLGTGGGSPLHF
TRBJ1-1,TRBV11-2,CASSLEGGLTEAFF
TRBJ2-5,TRBV7-2,CASSLSGRSGETQYF
TRBJ2-1,TRBV7-2,CASRISGGGPYNEQFF
TRBJ2-5,TRBV7-9,CASSWSLAVQETQYF
TRBJ1-5,TRBV5-4,CASSLFGFAAQHF
TRBJ1-5,TRBV3-1/TRBV3-2,CASSQRYSNQPQHF
TRBJ2-3,TRBV6-2/TRBV6-3,CASSYPTDTQYF
TRBJ1-2,TRBV5-4,CASRSGQGNYGYTF
TRBJ1-2,TRBV10-3,CAISTDIGGYGYTF
TRBJ1-6,TRBV7-9,CASSSPRGQLNSPLHF
TRBJ1-1,TRBV5-1,CASSLAIRTEAFF
TRBJ2-5,TRBV23-1,CASSRTSTSGETQETQYF
TRBJ2-5,TRBV6-6,CASSLGRAIQETQYF
TRBJ1-1,TRBV5-4,CASSVDRGHTEAFF
TRBJ2-1,TRBV19,CASTPVTTWNEQFF
TRBJ1-2,TRBV24-1,CATSGTGGFGYTF
TRBJ2-3,TRBV11-2,CASSQLAGSSTDTQYF
TRBJ2-4,TRBV3-1/TRBV3-2,CASSQAQVKNIQYF
TRBJ2-2,TRBV28,CASSSGGGTGELFF
TRBJ1-2,TRBV28,CASTVRGYGYTF
TRBJ1-6,TRBV10-3,CAISESMGLRGNSPLHF
TRBJ2-1,TRBV29-1,CSVLQGAHEQFF
TRBJ2-2,TRBV29-1,CSVERLGRAGELFF
TRBJ1-2,TRBV7-2,CASSPYTRKHGYTF
TRBJ1-3,TRBV12-3/TRBV12-4,CASSLSPGNTIYF
TRBJ2-3,TRBV9,CASSVKTSGREPRNTDTQYF
TRBJ2-1,TRBV2,CASSADRVRNEQFF
TRBJ2-1,TRBV7-6,CASRDIADEQFF
TRBJ1-2,TRBV15,CATSRAGGHYGYTF
TRBJ2-2,TRBV19,CASSRGTAGPGELFF
TRBJ1-6,TRBV7-2,CASSGLESSYNSPLHF
TRBJ2-1,TRBV5-8,CASSWGLAGEQFF
TRBJ1-1,TRBV18,CASSPIRGQGRTEAFF
TRBJ2-3,TRBV19,CASSSPAGGWVGDTQYF
TRBJ1-1,TRBV19,CASIWTGLPNTEAFF
TRBJ1-1,TRBV10-1,CASSRDRANAFF
TRBJ2-3,TRBV7-9,CASSFSSGTSDTQYF
TRBJ2-2,TRBV29-1,CSGLGGPGELFF
TRBJ2-1,TRBV19,CASSSPGLAGNEQFF
TRBJ2-1,TRBV14,CASSHLGPPGAYNEQFF
TRBJ2-5,TRBV19,CASSLRTGHQETQYF
TRBJ1-5,TRBV12-3/TRBV12-4,CASSSGSNQPQHF
TRBJ2-1,TRBV24-1,CATSDLAGTGGNEQFF
TRBJ1-6,TRBV28,CASSLPNRISPLHF